Following are 29 T cell receptor beta chains from one sample sequenced in a study of blood T cell repertoires in COVID-19 (dated by TCRdb to 2018 to 2020). The library came from the immunoSEQ multiplex PCR assay. This is the immuneACCESS table as TCRdb keeps it, with only in-frame sequences that have V and J called. A part of the clones is gone; compared with another copy, unresolved V genes explain less than half, and the rest is unexplained. The sample data list under 350,000 clones, and approximately 85% of these were observed just once. Just over 7% of the sample goes to the ten largest clones. Sample: peripheral blood. These receptors were obtained from a human donor in a cohort sampled during active COVID-19.

This clone was detected many times. This chain connects TRBV5-6 to TRBJ1-2, with 8 bases lining up with TRBD1. V was pared by 2 bases and J by 6 bases, with 3 bases of the junction left unmatched. Germline assignment: CDR1 SGHDT and CDR2 YYEEEE. The CDR3 is 13 residues long. The CDR3 loop reads CASSLGQGDGYTF. CDR3 DNA sequence: TGTGCCAGCAGCTTAGGACAGGGTGATGGCTACACCTTC.

This clone was counted between two and nine times. CDR3 loop: CSVVPQGVGSPDTQYF. In nucleotides, the CDR3 is TGCAGCGTTGTGCCTCAAGGGGTAGGATCCCCAGATACGCAGTATTTT. This sequence joins TRBV29-1 and TRBJ2-3, with D maybe TRBD1 (5 bases). Germline CDR1 SQVTM, CDR2 ANQGSEA. The CDR3 sequence is 16 residues long. V lost 4 bases and J 4 bases, leaving 21 bases between the germline ends.

As DNA, the CDR3 is TGCGCCAGCAGCTTGGCCGAAGACGGGTCTGAAGCTTTCTTT. Its protein is CASSLAEDGSEAFF. The chain employs TRBV5-1 and TRBJ1-1; D call uncertain. Germline CDR1 is SGHRS and CDR2 is YFSETQ. Trimming stripped 0 bases from V and 6 bases from J, with 12 bases between. This CDR3 is built from 14 residues.

This clone occurred many times. The chain joins TRBV19 to TRBJ1-4; no firm D call. The CDR3 spans 16 residues. Germline-derived CDR1 and CDR2 are LNHDA and SQIVND (reference sequence). V was cut by 4 bases and J by 7 bases, with 19 bases left in between. DNA for the CDR3: TGTGCCAGTAGTAAGGTCACCAGTGGCGGGTCTGAAAAACTGTTTTTT. Residues: CASSKVTSGGSEKLFF.

V is TRBV5-5 and J is TRBJ2-5, with D unresolved. Trimming removed 2 bases from V and 5 bases from J, with 10 bases in between. Per the germline V gene, CDR1 is SGHKS and CDR2 is YYEKEE (reference sequence). The CDR3 consists of 13 residues. CDR3 sequence: CASSFRGSETQYF. The CDR3 nucleotides are TGTGCCAGCAGCTTCAGAGGATCCGAGACCCAGTACTTC.

This chain connects TRBV29-1 to TRBJ2-1; D is undetermined. Per germline, CDR1 SQVTM and CDR2 ANQGSEA. The CDR3 sequence is 13 residues long. The V and J ends lost 5 bases and 0 bases respectively, with 8 bases between them. CDR3 loop: CSVLSYSYNEQFF. The CDR3 bases are TGCAGCGTTCTATCCTACTCCTACAATGAGCAGTTCTTC.

This chain joins TRBV10-3 and TRBJ2-1, with a tentative D call TRBD2 (5 bases). V lost 2 bases and J lost 9, with 5 bases in between. Per the germline V gene, CDR1 is ENHRY and CDR2 is SYGVKD. The CDR3 spans 11 residues. CDR3 nucleotides: TGTGCCATCAGTGAGGCGGGTGAGCAGTTCTTC. Translated, it gives CAISEAGEQFF.

V and J are TRBV30 and TRBJ1-2; D may be TRBD1 (6 bases). V was trimmed by 1 base and J by 6 bases, leaving 9 bases between them. The CDR3 extends over 12 amino acids. Germline CDR1 is GTSNPN and CDR2 is SVGIG (reference sequence). CDR3 residues: CAWSATGNGYTF. CDR3 in DNA: TGTGCCTGGAGTGCTACAGGGAATGGCTACACCTTC.

This chain links TRBV18 with TRBJ1-5; the D gene is possibly TRBD1 (5 bases). Per the germline V gene, CDR1 is KGHSH and CDR2 is LQKENI. V was pared by 3 bases and J by 7 bases, with 16 bases between. The CDR3 covers 15 residues. The CDR3 here is CASSPLDGAGQPQHF. The CDR3 DNA is TGTGCCAGCTCACCCTTGGACGGGGCGGGGCAGCCCCAGCATTTT.

The CDR3 reads CASSQAGSFDEKLFF. The CDR3 DNA follows: TGTGCCAGCAGCCAAGCAGGCAGTTTCGATGAAAAACTGTTTTTT. The chain has TRBV3-1 (or the pseudogene TRBV3-2) and TRBJ1-4; D is unclear. This CDR3 comprises 15 residues. Germline V gives CDR1 LGHDT, CDR2 YNNKEL (reference sequence). The V and J ends lost 1 base and 6 bases respectively, with 12 bases between them.

V and J are TRBV6-5 and TRBJ2-3; D perhaps matches TRBD1 (5 bases). Germline CDR1 and CDR2: MNHEY and SVGAGI. CDR3 length: 16 amino acids. Trimming shortened V by 0 bases and J by 0 bases, and 10 bases separated the two germline ends. This CDR3 is CASSYSLDRSTDTQYF. CDR3 DNA: TGTGCCAGCAGTTACTCCCTAGACAGAAGCACAGATACGCAGTATTTT.

This sequence joins TRBV9 and TRBJ1-1, with 8 bases lining up with TRBD1. The germline V gene has CDR1 SGDLS and CDR2 YYNGEE. This CDR3 comprises 13 residues. Trimming cost V 3 bases and J 5 bases; bases outside gene matches: 3. CDR3 amino acids: CASSAGGWTEAFF. The CDR3 DNA follows: TGTGCCAGCAGCGCAGGGGGCTGGACTGAAGCTTTCTTT. The entire variable domain, with the rest obtained from reference TRBV9 and TRBJ1-1, is as follows: DSGVTQTPKHLITATGQRVTLRCSPRSGDLSVYWYQQSLDQGLQFLIQYYNGEERAKGNILERFSAQQFPDLHSELNLSSLELGDSALYFCASSAGGWTEAFFGQGTRLTVV.

The chain recombines TRBV27 with TRBJ1-1, with D possibly matching TRBD1 (5 bases). The ends were cut back, 11 bases at V and 2 bases at J, with 12 bases in the middle. Per the germline V gene, CDR1 is MNHEY and CDR2 is SMNVEV (reference sequence). The CDR3 is 12 amino acids. The CDR3 is CAVRGGNTEAFF. DNA of the CDR3: TGTGCCGTGCGGGGGGGTAACACTGAAGCTTTCTTT.

The genes are TRBV6-5 and TRBJ1-3; D uncertain. With 5 bases removed from V and 0 bases from J, the gap between germline ends came to 11 bases. The CDR3 runs to 15 residues. Germline CDR1 and CDR2: MNHEY and SVGAGI. The CDR3 nucleotides are TGTGCCAGCAGTACACCCGTTGGCTCTGGAAACACCATATATTTT. Amino acid sequence: CASSTPVGSGNTIYF.

The chain recombines TRBV2 with TRBJ1-4, with D uncertain. Germline V CDR1 and CDR2: SNHLY, FYNNEI. V was pared by 8 bases and J by 8 bases, with 18 bases between. CDR3 length: 14 residues. The CDR3 coding sequence is TGTGCCAGCGACTACTCCGAGGGAAGGGAAAAACTGTTTTTT. Translation: CASDYSEGREKLFF.

The genes are TRBV19 and TRBJ1-2; 9 positions agree with TRBD1. Per germline, CDR1 LNHDA and CDR2 SQIVND (reference sequence). This CDR3 comprises 17 residues. J lost 0 bases, V lost 4 bases, and 9 bases had no gene match. The CDR3 region is CASSRNRGLRANYGYTF. The CDR3 nucleotides are TGTGCCAGTAGTAGAAACAGGGGGCTAAGGGCTAACTATGGCTACACCTTC.

A few counts support this clone. The CDR3 protein is CASSLAGYSSPLHF. CDR3 nucleotide sequence: TGCGCCAGCAGCTTGGCAGGGTACAGTTCACCCCTCCACTTT. V gene TRBV5-1 combines with J gene TRBJ1-6; D may be TRBD1 (5 bases). Trimming removed 0 bases at V and 9 bases at J, with 10 bases between. This CDR3 spans 14 amino acids. Germline V CDR1 and CDR2: SGHRS, YFSETQ.

The chain recombines TRBV6-1 with TRBJ1-2; D is unclear. Germline V CDR1 and CDR2: MNHNS, SASEGT. V lost 1 base and J lost 7, with 16 bases in between. The CDR3 contains 15 residues. The CDR3 spells CASSEVTPDWSGYTF. In nucleotides, the CDR3 is TGTGCCAGCAGTGAAGTTACACCGGACTGGAGTGGCTACACCTTC.

V and J are TRBV7-2 and TRBJ1-6, with 7 bases matching TRBD1. CDR3 length equals 16 residues. From germline, CDR1 is SGHTA and CDR2 FQGNSA. The ends lost 3 bases at V and 8 bases at J; junction bases unmatched: 10. CDR3 nucleotide sequence: TGTGCCAGCAGCTTGTTGAGGGGGCTCGAGGATTCACCCCTCCACTTT. Translation gives CASSLLRGLEDSPLHF.

J is TRBJ2-3 and V is TRBV12-5; 12 nucleotides line up with TRBD1. Germline lookup yields CDR1 LGHNT and CDR2 FRNRAP. V gave up 4 bases and J gave up 7 bases; unmatched junction bases: 12. The CDR3 loop spans 17 amino acids. The CDR3 DNA reads TGTGCTAGTGGTTCCCCCCACGGGACAGGGGGCAGGAATACGCAGTATTTT. This translates into CASGSPHGTGGRNTQYF.

This rearrangement joins TRBV18 to TRBJ1-1; 8 bases are a match to TRBD1. After removal of 3 bases from V and 3 bases from J, the junction contained 6 bases not matched to a gene. The CDR3 runs 15 residues. The V gene's germline CDR1 is KGHSH and CDR2 LQKENI. The CDR3 DNA is TGTGCCAGCTCACCTTTCCGGGACAGGTACACTGAAGCTTTCTTT. Protein sequence: CASSPFRDRYTEAFF.

J is TRBJ2-7 and V is TRBV11-3; 9 bases are a match to TRBD1. The junction had 5 bases not matched to a gene; V was cut back by 5 bases and J by 6 bases. From germline, CDR1 is SGHNT and CDR2 YENEEA. The CDR3 contains 13 residues. CDR3 bases: TGTGCCAGCAGCGCCGGGACAGGGACCGAGCAGTACTTC. Its translation: CASSAGTGTEQYF.

Worth noting for this clone: The same CDR3 is also encoded by other DNA sequences in this sample. CDR3 region: CASSIGQGSYEQYF. The CDR3 nucleotides read TGTGCCAGTAGTATAGGGCAGGGCTCCTACGAGCAGTACTTC. J is TRBJ2-7 and V is TRBV19; TRBD1 might be the D (5 bases). From germline, CDR1 is LNHDA and CDR2 SQIVND (reference sequence). The CDR3 length is 14 residues. The germline V and J ends were trimmed by 1 base and 0 bases, with 7 bases remaining between them.

This chain uses TRBV19 with TRBJ1-1; D perhaps matches TRBD1 (5 bases). Per germline, CDR1 LNHDA and CDR2 SQIVND (reference sequence). The CDR3 extends over 15 amino acids. V lost 3 bases and J lost 1, with 12 bases in between. CDR3 nucleotides: TGTGCCAGTAGTATTTGGGGCACCCCGAACACTGAAGCTTTCTTT. Amino acid sequence: CASSIWGTPNTEAFF. Drawing the rest from reference TRBV19 and TRBJ1-1, the complete variable domain is DGGITQSPKYLFRKEGQNVTLSCEQNLNHDAMYWYRQDPGQGLRLIYYSQIVNDFQKGDIAEGYSVSREKKESFPLTVTSAQKNPTAFYLCASSIWGTPNTEAFFGQGTRLTVV.

J is TRBJ2-1 and V is TRBV3-1 (or the pseudogene TRBV3-2); D might be TRBD1 (5 bases). CDR1 and CDR2 (germline): LGHDT, YNNKEL (reference sequence). There are 12 residues in the CDR3. V was pared by 5 bases and J by 10 bases, with 12 bases between. The CDR3 sequence: CASSAQRGEQFF. The CDR3 nucleotides read TGTGCCAGCAGCGCCCAAAGGGGCGAGCAGTTCTTC.

This chain connects TRBV24-1 to TRBJ2-2; D call uncertain. Trimming shortened V by 1 base and J by 0 bases, and 11 bases separated the two germline ends. The CDR3 consists of 17 residues. The germline V gene encodes CDR1 KGHDR and CDR2 SFDVKD. The CDR3 protein is CATSDLTLSANTGELFF. The DNA for the CDR3 is TGTGCCACCAGTGATTTAACTTTGTCGGCGAACACCGGGGAGCTGTTTTTT.

Only a few counts were recorded for this clone. The same CDR3 can be traced to other DNA sequences in this sample. V gene TRBV5-5 combines with J gene TRBJ1-1; 8 nucleotides agree with TRBD1. CDR1 and CDR2 (germline): SGHKS, YYEKEE (reference sequence). Germline trimming cut 4 bases from V and 1 base from J; bases unmatched to any gene: 3. CDR3 length: 14 residues. The CDR3 protein is CASSRGQGNTEAFF. Written as DNA, the CDR3 is TGTGCCAGCAGCCGCGGACAGGGGAACACTGAAGCTTTCTTT.

The chain carries TRBV5-6 and TRBJ2-3, with 7 bases lining up with TRBD2. Germline trimming cut 4 bases from V and 4 bases from J; bases unmatched to any gene: 12. Germline CDR1 and CDR2: SGHDT and YYEEEE. The CDR3 sequence is 16 residues long. CDR3 nucleotide sequence: TGTGCCAGCAGCCCTCTCAGGGAGGGTACCTCAGATACGCAGTATTTT. Translating it yields CASSPLREGTSDTQYF.

Points on this clone: This CDR3 is also generated by other DNA sequences in the sample. The chain uses TRBV30 and TRBJ2-7; D is unresolved. Germline V lookup: CDR1 GTSNPN, CDR2 SVGIG (reference sequence). This CDR3 has 11 amino acids. V lost 3 bases to trimming and J lost 1 base, with 4 bases between them. This CDR3 reads CAWSRSYEQYF. CDR3 nucleotides: TGTGCCTGGAGCAGATCCTACGAGCAGTACTTC. The full variable domain, in which reference TRBV30 and TRBJ2-7 provide the parts outside the CDR3, is SQTIHQWPATLVQPVGSPLSLECTVEGTSNPNLYWYRQAAGRGLQLLFYSVGIGQISSEVPQNLSASRPQDRQFILSSKKLLLSDSGFYLCAWSRSYEQYFGPGTRLTVT.